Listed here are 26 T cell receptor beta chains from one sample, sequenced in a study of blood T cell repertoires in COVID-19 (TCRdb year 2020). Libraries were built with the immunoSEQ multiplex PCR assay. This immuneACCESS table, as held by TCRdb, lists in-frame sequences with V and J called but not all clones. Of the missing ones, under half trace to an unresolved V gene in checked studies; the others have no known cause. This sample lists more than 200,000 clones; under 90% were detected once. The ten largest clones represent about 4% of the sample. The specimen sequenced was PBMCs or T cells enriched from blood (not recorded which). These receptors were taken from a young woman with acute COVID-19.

The CDR3 coding sequence is TGCGCCAGCAGTCCGACAGGGCTTACTAGCACAGATACGCAGTATTTT. This codes for CASSPTGLTSTDTQYF. This chain connects TRBV4-1 to TRBJ2-3; 7 bases map to TRBD1. The CDR3 totals 16 residues. From germline, CDR1 is MGHRA and CDR2 YSYEKL. V dropped 6 bases and J dropped 0; count of bases not matched to a gene: 9.

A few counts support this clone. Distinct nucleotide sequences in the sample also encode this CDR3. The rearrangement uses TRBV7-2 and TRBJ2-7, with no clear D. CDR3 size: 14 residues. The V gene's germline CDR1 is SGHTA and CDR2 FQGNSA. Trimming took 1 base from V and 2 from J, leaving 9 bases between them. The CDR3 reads CASSLVPEAYEQYF. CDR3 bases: TGTGCCAGCAGCTTAGTCCCAGAAGCCTACGAGCAGTACTTC.

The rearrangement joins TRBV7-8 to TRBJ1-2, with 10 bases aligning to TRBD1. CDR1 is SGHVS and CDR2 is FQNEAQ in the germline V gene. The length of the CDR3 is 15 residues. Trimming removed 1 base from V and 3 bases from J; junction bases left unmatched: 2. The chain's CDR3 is CASSLDGTGDYGYTF. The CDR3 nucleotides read TGTGCCAGCAGCTTAGACGGGACAGGGGACTATGGCTACACCTTC. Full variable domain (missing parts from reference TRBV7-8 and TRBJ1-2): GAGVSQSPRYKVAKRGQDVALRCDPISGHVSLFWYQQALGQGPEFLTYFQNEAQLDKSGLPSDRFFAERPEGSVSTLKIQRTQQEDSAVYLCASSLDGTGDYGYTFGSGTRLTVV.

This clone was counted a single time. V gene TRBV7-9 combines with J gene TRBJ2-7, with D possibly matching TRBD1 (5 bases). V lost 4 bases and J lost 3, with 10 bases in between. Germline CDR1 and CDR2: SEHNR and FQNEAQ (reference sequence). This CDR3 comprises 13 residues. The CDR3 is CASSSQGHYEQYF. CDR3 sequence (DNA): TGTGCCAGCAGCTCTCAGGGCCACTACGAGCAGTACTTC.

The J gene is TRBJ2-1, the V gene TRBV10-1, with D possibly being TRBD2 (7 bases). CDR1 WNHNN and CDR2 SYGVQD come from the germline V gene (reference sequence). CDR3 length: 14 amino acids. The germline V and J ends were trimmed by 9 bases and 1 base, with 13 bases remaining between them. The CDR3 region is CASARGGSYNEQFF. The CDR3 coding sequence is TGCGCCAGTGCGAGGGGGGGATCCTACAATGAGCAGTTCTTC.

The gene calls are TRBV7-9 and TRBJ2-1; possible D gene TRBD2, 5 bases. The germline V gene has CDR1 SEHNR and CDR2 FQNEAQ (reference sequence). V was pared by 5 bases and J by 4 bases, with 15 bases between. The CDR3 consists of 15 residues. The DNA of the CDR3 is TGTGCCAGCAGCCCCCGCGCTAGCAGTTACAATGAGCAGTTCTTC. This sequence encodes CASSPRASSYNEQFF.

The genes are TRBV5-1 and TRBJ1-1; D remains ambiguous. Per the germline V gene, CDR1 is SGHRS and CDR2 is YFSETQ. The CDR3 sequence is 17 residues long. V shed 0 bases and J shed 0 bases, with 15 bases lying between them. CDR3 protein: CASSLGLAGYMNTEAFF. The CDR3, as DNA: TGCGCCAGCAGCTTGGGCCTGGCAGGTTACATGAACACTGAAGCTTTCTTT.

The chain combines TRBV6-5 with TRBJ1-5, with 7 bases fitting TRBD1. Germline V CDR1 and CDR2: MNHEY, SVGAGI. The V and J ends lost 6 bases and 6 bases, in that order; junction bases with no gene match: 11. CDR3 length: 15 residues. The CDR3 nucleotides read TGTGCCAGCAGCCGGGGTGAGGGGGCGCTTCAGCCCCAGCATTTT. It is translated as CASSRGEGALQPQHF.

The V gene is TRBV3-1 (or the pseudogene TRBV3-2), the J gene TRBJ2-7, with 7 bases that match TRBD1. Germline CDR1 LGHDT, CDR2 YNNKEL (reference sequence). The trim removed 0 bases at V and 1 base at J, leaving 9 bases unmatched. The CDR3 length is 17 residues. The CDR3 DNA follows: TGTGCCAGCAGCCAAGATCTTACAACAGGGGCATCCTACGAGCAGTACTTC. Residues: CASSQDLTTGASYEQYF.

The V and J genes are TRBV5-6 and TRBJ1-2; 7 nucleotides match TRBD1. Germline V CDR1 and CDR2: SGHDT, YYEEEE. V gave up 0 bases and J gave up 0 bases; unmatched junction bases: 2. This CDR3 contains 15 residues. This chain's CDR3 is CASSLVQGANYGYTF. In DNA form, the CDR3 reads TGTGCCAGCAGCTTGGTCCAGGGGGCTAACTATGGCTACACCTTC.

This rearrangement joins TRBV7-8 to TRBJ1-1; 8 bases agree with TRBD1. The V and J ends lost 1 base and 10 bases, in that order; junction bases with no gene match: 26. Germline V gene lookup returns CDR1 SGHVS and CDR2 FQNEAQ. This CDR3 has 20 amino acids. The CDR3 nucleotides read TGTGCCAGCAGCTTAGTACAGATTCGGAGGGCAGGGGGCGAGGGGATGAGAGCTTTCTTT. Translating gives CASSLVQIRRAGGEGMRAFF.

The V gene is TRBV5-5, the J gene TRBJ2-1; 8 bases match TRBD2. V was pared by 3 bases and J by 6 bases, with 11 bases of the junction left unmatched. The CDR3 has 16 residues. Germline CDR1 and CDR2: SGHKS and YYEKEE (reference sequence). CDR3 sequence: CASSSRSGAKSNEQFF. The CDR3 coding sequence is TGTGCCAGCAGCTCCCGTAGCGGGGCTAAGTCCAATGAGCAGTTCTTC.

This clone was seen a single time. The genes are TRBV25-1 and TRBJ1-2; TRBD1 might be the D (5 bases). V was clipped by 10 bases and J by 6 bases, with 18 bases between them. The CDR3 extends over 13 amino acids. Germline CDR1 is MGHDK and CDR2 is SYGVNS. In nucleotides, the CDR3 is TGTGCCACCTCTGCGGGGGATTGGAATGGCTACACCTTC. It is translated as CATSAGDWNGYTF.

CDR3 sequence (DNA): TGTGCCAGTTACAGGGGTGGGGACTATGGCTACACCTTC. Its protein product is CASYRGGDYGYTF. This chain connects TRBV19 to TRBJ1-2; 7 bases match TRBD1. With 8 bases clipped from V and 3 bases from J, the junction kept 6 bases outside the gene matches. Germline V lookup: CDR1 LNHDA, CDR2 SQIVND (reference sequence). There are 13 residues in the CDR3.

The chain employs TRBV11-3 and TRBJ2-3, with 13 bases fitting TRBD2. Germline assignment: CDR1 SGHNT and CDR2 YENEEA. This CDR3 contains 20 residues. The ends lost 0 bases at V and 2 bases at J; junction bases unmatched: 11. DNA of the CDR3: TGTGCCAGCAGCTTAGATGATACTAGCGGGGGGGCCCCCTCCACAGATACGCAGTATTTT. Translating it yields CASSLDDTSGGAPSTDTQYF.

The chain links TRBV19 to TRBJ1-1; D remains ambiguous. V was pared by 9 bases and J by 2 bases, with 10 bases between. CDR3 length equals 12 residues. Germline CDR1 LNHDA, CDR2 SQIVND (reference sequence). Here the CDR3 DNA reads TGTGCCAGCCAAACAGCAAACACTGAAGCTTTCTTT. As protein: CASQTANTEAFF.

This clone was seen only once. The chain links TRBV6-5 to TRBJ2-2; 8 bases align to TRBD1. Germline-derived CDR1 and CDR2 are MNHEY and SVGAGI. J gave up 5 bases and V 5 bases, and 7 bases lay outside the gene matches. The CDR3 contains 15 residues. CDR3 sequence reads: CASSPNQGATGELFF. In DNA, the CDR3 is TGTGCCAGCAGTCCCAACCAGGGGGCTACCGGGGAGCTGTTTTTT.

CDR3 nucleotides: TGTGCCAGCAGTTTTAGGGAGGGGGAGACCCAGTACTTC. Amino acids: CASSFREGETQYF. The chain uses TRBV27 and TRBJ2-5; TRBD2 agrees at 7 bases. CDR1 is MNHEY and CDR2 is SMNVEV in the germline V gene (reference sequence). The CDR3 totals 13 residues. V shed 3 bases and J 5 bases; nucleotides not matched to a gene: 3.

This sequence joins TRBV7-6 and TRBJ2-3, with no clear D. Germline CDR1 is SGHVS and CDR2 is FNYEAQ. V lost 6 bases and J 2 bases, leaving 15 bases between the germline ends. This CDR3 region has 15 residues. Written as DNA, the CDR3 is TGTGCCAGCAGTTTGCCGCGAGAGGACACAGATACGCAGTATTTT. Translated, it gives CASSLPREDTDTQYF.

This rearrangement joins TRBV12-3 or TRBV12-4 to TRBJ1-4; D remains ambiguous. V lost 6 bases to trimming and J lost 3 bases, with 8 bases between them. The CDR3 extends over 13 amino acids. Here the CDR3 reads CASSLGPNEKLFF. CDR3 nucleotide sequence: TGTGCCAGCAGCCTAGGCCCTAATGAAAAACTGTTTTTT.

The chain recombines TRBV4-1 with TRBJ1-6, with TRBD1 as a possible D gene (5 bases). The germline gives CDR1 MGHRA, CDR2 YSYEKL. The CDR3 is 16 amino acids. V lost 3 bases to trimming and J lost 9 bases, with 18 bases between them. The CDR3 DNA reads TGCGCCAGCAGCCATGGGGACCCGGAGGGCGGTTCACCCCTCCACTTT. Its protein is CASSHGDPEGGSPLHF.

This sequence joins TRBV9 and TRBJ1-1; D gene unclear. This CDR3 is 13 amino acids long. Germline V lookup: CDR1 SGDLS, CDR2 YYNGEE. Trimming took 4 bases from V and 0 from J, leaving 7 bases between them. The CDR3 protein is CASSPAVNTEAFF. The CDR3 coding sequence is TGTGCCAGCAGCCCGGCGGTGAACACTGAAGCTTTCTTT. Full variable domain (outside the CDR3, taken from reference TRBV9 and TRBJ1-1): DSGVTQTPKHLITATGQRVTLRCSPRSGDLSVYWYQQSLDQGLQFLIQYYNGEERAKGNILERFSAQQFPDLHSELNLSSLELGDSALYFCASSPAVNTEAFFGQGTRLTVV.

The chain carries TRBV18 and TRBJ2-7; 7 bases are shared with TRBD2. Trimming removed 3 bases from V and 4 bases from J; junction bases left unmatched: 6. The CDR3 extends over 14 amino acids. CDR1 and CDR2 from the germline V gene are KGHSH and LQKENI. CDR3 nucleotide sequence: TGTGCCAGCTCACCCCTAGGGAGGGGTTACGAGCAGTACTTC. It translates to CASSPLGRGYEQYF.

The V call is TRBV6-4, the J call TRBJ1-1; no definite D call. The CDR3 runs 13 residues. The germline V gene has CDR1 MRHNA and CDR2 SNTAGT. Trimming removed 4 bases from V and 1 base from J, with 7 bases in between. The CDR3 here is CASSAGENTEAFF. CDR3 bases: TGTGCCAGCAGTGCCGGGGAGAACACTGAAGCTTTCTTT.

The CDR3 here is CASSPGVTENEQFF. CDR3 nucleotide sequence: TGTGCCAGCAGTCCAGGGGTGACTGAGAATGAGCAGTTCTTC. The rearrangement joins TRBV27 to TRBJ2-1, with D possibly matching TRBD1 (6 bases). The CDR3 loop spans 14 amino acids. The germline V gene has CDR1 MNHEY and CDR2 SMNVEV (reference sequence). With 5 bases removed from V and 7 bases from J, the gap between germline ends came to 15 bases.

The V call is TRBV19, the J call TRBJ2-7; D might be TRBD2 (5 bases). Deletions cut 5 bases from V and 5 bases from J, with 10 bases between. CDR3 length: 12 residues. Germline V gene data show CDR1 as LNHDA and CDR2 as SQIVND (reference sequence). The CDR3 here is CASSVTGNEQYF. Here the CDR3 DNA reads TGTGCCAGTAGTGTAACCGGGAACGAGCAGTACTTC.